This T cell receptor beta chain was sequenced in a study of OX40 agonist ivuxolimab in advanced cancers. About this clone itself: Antigen: not known.

Findings and caveats of the study: Blood T cells, both CD4+ and CD8+, expanded clonally by week 6 at 0.1 to 3.0 mg/kg.

Germline V gene sequence: CDR1 MNHEY, CDR2 SMNVEV (reference sequence). CDR3 length equals 13 residues. The ends were cut back, 4 bases at V and 4 bases at J, with 10 bases in the middle. Profiling relied on immunoSEQ multiplex PCR, and the TCRdb table lists in-frame clones only, not all of them. The data show over 40,000 clones, just under 85% seen once. V gene TRBV27 combines with J gene TRBJ1-2; D not resolved. Sequenced material: CD4+ or CD8+ T cells sorted from blood, taken in a trial of the OX40 agonist ivuxolimab. This sequence was found in an adult with an advanced solid tumor such as melanoma, head and neck, liver or kidney cancer. In DNA form, the CDR3 reads TGTGCCAGCAGTTCCCCGGGGTTCTATGGCTACACCTTC. Translation: CASSSPGFYGYTF.